This TCR beta chain was sequenced during a study of T cell changes during pregnancy in multiple sclerosis. V was trimmed by 1 base and J by 3 bases, leaving 13 bases between them. The length of the CDR3 is 16 residues. Germline V lookup: CDR1 SEHNR, CDR2 FQNEAQ (reference sequence). Clones were read by immunoSEQ multiplex PCR, and TCRdb kept only the in-frame ones, dropping some. The repertoire holds 85,000 to 130,000 clones, with 85% to 95% as singletons. The receptor was isolated from a female donor with multiple sclerosis, enrolled in a pregnancy study. The chain uses TRBV7-9 and TRBJ2-1; D remains unclear. Sequencing was performed on peripheral blood, taken in the second trimester of pregnancy. CDR3 nucleotides: TGTGCCAGCAGCTTAGTCGCAGGAATTGGCTACAATGAGCAGTTCTTC. Translated: CASSLVAGIGYNEQFF.